This T cell receptor beta chain is drawn from a study of cytotoxic CD8 clonotypes in ibrutinib-treated CLL. Study outcomes and limitations: Researchers report that baseline clonality outpaced age-matched healthy donors and tracked circulating CD8+ T-cell counts.

Repertoires were generated with immunoSEQ multiplex PCR, while TCRdb's copy carries only in-frame clones and drops some. The profile shows about 300,000 clones, about 61% of them singletons. Cryopreserved PBMCs yielded approximately 2 micrograms of genomic DNA for TCR beta libraries. The CDR3 runs to 12 residues. Germline V gene data show CDR1 as LGHNA and CDR2 as YNFKEQ. Trimming pared 5 bases from V and 4 bases from J, leaving 8 bases between. On this clone: Its target is not known.

This clonotype was sampled from a human donor with chronic lymphocytic leukemia. The sequences come from PBMCs, collected after 36 months of ibrutinib treatment. The chain joins TRBV4-2 to TRBJ1-2, with D perhaps matching TRBD1 (5 bases). CDR3 in amino acids: CASSAGTYGYTF. The CDR3 bases are TGTGCCAGCAGCGCAGGGACCTATGGCTACACCTTC.